The 28 T cell receptor beta chains presented below share a single source sample, sequenced in a study of T cells after yellow fever vaccination. TCRdb independently ran MiXCR on the 5' RACE reads; one entry per CDR3 protein. Counted here are about 170,000 distinct CDR3 sequences, 9.5% to 11% occurring once; the ten biggest clones make up 35% to 45%. The source was CD8+ T cells sorted from PBMCs, collected 15 days after the yellow fever booster vaccination. These receptors all stem from a man between 18 and 35 years old who received the YFV17D yellow fever vaccine.

The chain combines TRBV27 with TRBJ2-5, with 7 bases lining up with TRBD2. Per germline, CDR1 MNHEY and CDR2 SMNVEV (reference sequence). The CDR3 extends over 14 amino acids. V was clipped by 5 bases and J by 5 bases; unmatched bases: 8. The DNA for the CDR3 is TGTGCCAGCAGTCAGGCGGGGGTGGGGGAGACCCAGTACTTC. This codes for CASSQAGVGETQYF.

This clonotype was detected only a few times. V is TRBV19 and J is TRBJ2-5, with 7 positions matching TRBD2. Germline V gene sequence: CDR1 LNHDA, CDR2 SQIVND (reference sequence). This CDR3 region has 15 residues. V gave up 7 bases and J gave up 3 bases; unmatched junction bases: 11. Written as DNA, the CDR3 is TGTGCCAGTAAAGAAACCCGGGGAGGGGAAGAGACCCAGTACTTC. It yields the protein CASKETRGGEETQYF. Variable domain in full (rest from reference TRBV19 and TRBJ2-5): DGGITQSPKYLFRKEGQNVTLSCEQNLNHDAMYWYRQDPGQGLRLIYYSQIVNDFQKGDIAEGYSVSREKKESFPLTVTSAQKNPTAFYLCASKETRGGEETQYFGPGTRLLVL.

The sample holds a few counts of this clonotype. The gene calls are TRBV24-1 and TRBJ2-1; tentatively, D is TRBD2 (6 bases). In germline, CDR1 is KGHDR, CDR2 SFDVKD. V lost 3 bases, J lost 8 bases, and 16 bases lay in between. This CDR3 spans 15 amino acids. The DNA for the CDR3 is TGTGCCACCAGTGATCCCGGGTCTCGCGGGGATGAGCAGTTCTTC. Protein sequence: CATSDPGSRGDEQFF.

This clonotype was observed a handful of times. The chain joins TRBV10-2 to TRBJ2-5; a possible D gene is TRBD2 (6 bases). The length of the CDR3 is 13 residues. Germline V gene lookup returns CDR1 WSHSY and CDR2 SAAADI. V shed 4 bases and J shed 5 bases, with 11 bases lying between them. CDR3 sequence (DNA): TGCGCCAGCAGTGCCCGGGACTTGGAGACCCAGTACTTC. Protein: CASSARDLETQYF.

The rearrangement links TRBV14 to TRBJ2-1, with a weak D call TRBD1 (5 bases). V lost 4 bases, J lost 0 bases, and 16 bases lay in between. Germline assignment: CDR1 SGHDN and CDR2 FVKESK. The CDR3 totals 17 residues. For the CDR3, the DNA is TGTGCCAGCAGCCGGCTAGGGGTACTGAGCTCCTACAATGAGCAGTTCTTC. This encodes CASSRLGVLSSYNEQFF. The variable domain in full, completed from reference TRBV14 and TRBJ2-1, reads EAGVTQFPSHSVIEKGQTVTLRCDPISGHDNLYWYRRVMGKEIKFLLHFVKESKQDESGMPNNRFLAERTGGTYSTLKVQPAELEDSGVYFCASSRLGVLSSYNEQFFGPGTRLTVL.

This clonotype was detected a few times. This chain links TRBV6-2 or TRBV6-3 with TRBJ1-1; TRBD1 matches 8 bases. This CDR3 has 17 residues. The germline V gene encodes CDR1 MNHEY and CDR2 SVGEGT. The V segment lost 2 bases and the J segment 3 bases; nucleotides outside the gene matches: 11. The CDR3 protein is CASSYSVRGPTDTEAFF. The CDR3 bases are TGTGCCAGCAGTTACAGCGTCAGGGGGCCAACGGACACTGAAGCTTTCTTT.

This clonotype occurred a few times. The rearrangement links TRBV11-2 to TRBJ2-1; a possible D gene is TRBD2 (6 bases). V lost 1 base, J lost 7 bases, and 11 bases lay in between. The germline V gene has CDR1 SGHAT and CDR2 FQNNGV. The CDR3 covers 14 residues. The DNA of the CDR3 is TGTGCCAGCAGCTTAGTCCTAGCGAGGAATGAGCAGTTCTTC. Residues: CASSLVLARNEQFF.

This clonotype was counted at least ten times. The V gene is TRBV15, the J gene TRBJ2-5, with TRBD2 identical over 13 bases. Per the germline V gene, CDR1 is LNHNV and CDR2 is YYDKDF (reference sequence). V gave up 0 bases and J gave up 1 base; unmatched junction bases: 8. The CDR3 contains 19 residues. CDR3 nucleotides: TGTGCCACCAGCAGAGATCCAACTAGCGGGGGGGCAGGCCAAGAGACCCAGTACTTC. Translated: CATSRDPTSGGAGQETQYF.

This clonotype showed up just a few times. The genes are TRBV6-5 and TRBJ2-3; D is ambiguous. Germline lookup yields CDR1 MNHEY and CDR2 SVGAGI. The CDR3 has 14 amino acids. With 2 bases removed from V and 3 bases from J, the gap between germline ends came to 9 bases. DNA for the CDR3: TGTGCCAGCAGTTACGAGGCAGAAACAGATACGCAGTATTTT. Its protein product is CASSYEAETDTQYF.

This clonotype appeared many times. The V call is TRBV7-6, the J call TRBJ2-5; D unresolved. Germline V CDR1 and CDR2: SGHVS, FNYEAQ. Trimming stripped 7 bases from V and 4 bases from J, with 19 bases between. The CDR3 extends over 15 amino acids. CDR3 coding DNA: TGTGCCAGCATCTCGATGGGGTCCCTGGGAGAGACCCAGTACTTC. It specifies CASISMGSLGETQYF.

The chain carries TRBV4-3 and TRBJ1-4; D gene unclear. The CDR3 has 18 residues. V gave up 0 bases and J gave up 2 bases, with 16 bases separating them. Germline values: CDR1 LGHNA, CDR2 YSLEER. CDR3: CASSQERQPLSTNEKLFF. As DNA, the CDR3 is TGCGCCAGCAGCCAAGAGAGGCAGCCCTTGTCGACTAATGAAAAACTGTTTTTT.

The chain is built from TRBV9 and TRBJ2-3, with 7 positions matching TRBD2. This CDR3 is 15 amino acids long. After removal of 0 bases from V and 1 base from J, the junction contained 2 bases not matched to a gene. The germline CDR1 and CDR2 sequences are SGDLS and YYNGEE. CDR3 bases: TGTGCCAGCAGCGTAGGGGGAGGGCGCACAGATACGCAGTATTTT. Translation: CASSVGGGRTDTQYF.

This clonotype was picked up many times. The V call is TRBV11-2, the J call TRBJ1-1, with D possibly TRBD1 on 6 matching bases. The CDR3 length is 12 residues. Germline CDR1 and CDR2: SGHAT and FQNNGV. V shed 6 bases and J shed 7 bases, with 12 bases lying between them. The chain's CDR3 is CASRRGRGEAFF. In nucleotides, the CDR3 is TGTGCCAGCAGGCGGGGGCGGGGTGAAGCTTTCTTT.

This chain links TRBV4-1 with TRBJ2-7; D possibly corresponds to TRBD2 (5 bases). CDR1 MGHRA and CDR2 YSYEKL come from the germline V gene. V lost 5 bases and J 0 bases, leaving 17 bases between the germline ends. The length of the CDR3 is 16 residues. CDR3 protein: CASSSAATRSSYEQYF. The CDR3 region has the DNA TGCGCCAGCAGCTCCGCCGCAACTAGGAGCTCCTACGAGCAGTACTTC.

This clonotype was seen only a few times. This chain connects TRBV6-5 to TRBJ1-1, with D possibly matching TRBD1 (6 bases). The CDR3 loop spans 15 amino acids. The V gene's germline CDR1 is MNHEY and CDR2 SVGAGI. Between the trimmed V and J ends, which lost 2 bases and 0 bases, there was a span of 10 bases. The CDR3 DNA is TGTGCCAGCAGTTACCCAGGGGCCATGAACACTGAAGCTTTCTTT. It translates to CASSYPGAMNTEAFF.

This clonotype was counted many times. The genes are TRBV7-9 and TRBJ2-7; the D is unclear. The CDR3 spans 12 residues. Looked up from germline, CDR1 is SEHNR and CDR2 is FQNEAQ (reference sequence). Trimming stripped 1 base from V and 8 bases from J, with 9 bases between. The CDR3 sequence: CASSLGRYKQYV. Written as DNA, the CDR3 is TGTGCCAGCAGCTTAGGGCGTTATAAGCAGTACGTC.

This clonotype has only a few counts. This rearrangement joins TRBV4-1 to TRBJ1-1; perhaps TRBD1 as D (5 bases). V was trimmed by 7 bases and J by 4 bases, leaving 16 bases between them. Per germline, CDR1 MGHRA and CDR2 YSYEKL. The CDR3 is made up of 14 amino acids. CDR3 in DNA: TGCGCCAGCACCAATGTCAGGGCTAGCACTGAAGCTTTCTTT. It specifies CASTNVRASTEAFF.

This clonotype was detected many times. CDR3 in DNA: TGTGCCAGCAGTCCCCTGGGGGGCTCGGAGCAGTTCTTC. Translating gives CASSPLGGSEQFF. The genes are TRBV12-3 or TRBV12-4 and TRBJ2-1, with D possibly called TRBD1 or TRBD2 (6 bases each). CDR3 size: 13 residues. Trimming shortened V by 5 bases and J by 10 bases, and 15 bases separated the two germline ends.

The rearrangement joins TRBV11-1 to TRBJ2-2, with D tentatively TRBD1 or TRBD2 (6 bases each). CDR3 length: 16 amino acids. Germline values: CDR1 SGHAT, CDR2 FQDESV (reference sequence). Deletions cut 7 bases from V and 4 bases from J, with 19 bases between. The CDR3 here is CASTLASGAPTGELFF. The CDR3 nucleotides are TGTGCCAGCACTTTGGCTTCGGGGGCTCCCACCGGGGAGCTGTTTTTT.

In its sample, this clonotype was seen a few times. The V and J genes are TRBV28 and TRBJ1-3; TRBD1 matches at 9 bases. The CDR3 contains 15 residues. J was trimmed by 2 bases and V by 8 bases; bases with no gene match: 7. Germline V gives CDR1 MDHEN, CDR2 SYDVKM. The CDR3 DNA reads as TGTGCCAGCGGCCGGGACAGGGCTACTGGAAACACCATATATTTT. Translation: CASGRDRATGNTIYF.

This clonotype occurred many times. The rearrangement joins TRBV6-4 to TRBJ2-3; D uncertain. V was trimmed by 2 bases and J by 2 bases, leaving 8 bases between them. This CDR3 contains 14 residues. Looked up from germline, CDR1 is MRHNA and CDR2 is SNTAGT. The CDR3 loop is CASSDGIDTDTQYF. CDR3 nucleotides: TGTGCCAGCAGTGACGGGATCGACACAGATACGCAGTATTTT.

This clonotype was detected once. The CDR3 DNA reads as TGTGCCAGTAGTGCCGGGTGGACCGGGGAGCTGTTTTTT. It encodes CASSAGWTGELFF. The chain joins TRBV19 to TRBJ2-2; D is unclear. The ends were cut back, 5 bases at V and 5 bases at J, with 9 bases in the middle. The germline gives CDR1 LNHDA, CDR2 SQIVND (reference sequence). The CDR3 extends over 13 amino acids.

This chain joins TRBV19 and TRBJ2-4; possibly TRBD1 for D (5 bases). The V and J ends lost 6 bases and 11 bases respectively, with 14 bases between them. CDR1 is LNHDA, CDR2 SQIVND, per germline (reference sequence). CDR3 size: 12 residues. The DNA for the CDR3 is TGTGCCAGTAGCCTCGGTTTGGGGCTTCAGTACTTC. This gives the protein CASSLGLGLQYF.

This clonotype was detected only a few times. The DNA for the CDR3 is TGTGCCAGCAGGACCCCCGGGGGGAACACCGGGGAGCTGTTTTTT. Protein: CASRTPGGNTGELFF. This chain joins TRBV12-3 or TRBV12-4 and TRBJ2-2; possible D gene TRBD2, 6 bases. Trimming stripped 6 bases from V and 1 base from J, with 12 bases between. CDR3 length: 15 residues.

This clonotype was counted a single time. The chain uses TRBV4-3 and TRBJ1-2, with D unresolved. This CDR3 has 14 residues. CDR1 and CDR2 from the germline V gene are LGHNA and YSLEER. V was cut by 0 bases and J by 8 bases, with 13 bases left in between. CDR3 in amino acids: CASSQDSSRRGYTF. The CDR3 nucleotides are TGCGCCAGCAGCCAAGATAGCTCTCGACGGGGCTACACCTTC.

V and J are TRBV7-9 and TRBJ1-2; D call uncertain. The germline V gene encodes CDR1 SEHNR and CDR2 FQNEAQ (reference sequence). CDR3 size: 12 residues. The ends were cut back, 2 bases at V and 6 bases at J, with 7 bases in the middle. CDR3 sequence: CASSLSGDGYTF. In nucleotides, the CDR3 is TGTGCCAGCAGCTTATCGGGAGATGGCTACACCTTC.

The chain recombines TRBV29-1 with TRBJ2-3; TRBD1 might be the D (5 bases). The V end was cut by 2 bases, the J end by 4 bases, with 19 bases between. This CDR3 has 16 residues. Germline CDR1 SQVTM, CDR2 ANQGSEA. The CDR3 loop reads CSVESTHLQGADTQYF. The CDR3 DNA is TGCAGCGTTGAATCGACCCACTTGCAGGGCGCAGATACGCAGTATTTT.

V usage is TRBV6-6 and J usage is TRBJ1-5; D is unclear. V was cut by 7 bases and J by 0 bases, with 19 bases left in between. The CDR3 sequence is 17 residues long. CDR1 MNHNY and CDR2 SVGAGI come from the germline V gene (reference sequence). CDR3 coding DNA: TGTGCCAGCACTCCCCTGGGCGGACGCTATAGCAATCAGCCCCAGCATTTT. Amino acid sequence: CASTPLGGRYSNQPQHF.